The sequence of this T cell receptor beta chain was determined in a study of cytomegalovirus exposure and HLA in healthy donors. Study outcomes and limitations: TCR beta chains numbering more than 150 were designated cytomegalovirus-associated. A later analysis found first-cohort TCR clusters tended to co-occur in the approximately 110 validation repertoires. The classifier reportedly diagnosed cytomegalovirus status with high sensitivity and specificity.

The approximately 130-subject validation cohort, separate from the roughly 700-subject first cohort, included the donors. As regards this clone: Its antigen is currently unknown.

The germline V and J ends were trimmed by 4 bases and 0 bases, with 3 bases remaining between them. Germline lookup yields CDR1 SGHRS and CDR2 YFSETQ. CDR3 length equals 12 residues. Clones were sequenced by immunoSEQ multiplex PCR, and TCRdb holds only the in-frame ones, with some missing. Here the sample spans approximately 110,000 clones, 85% to 95% being singletons. The TCR sequence derives from a woman aged 18-29 years in good health and CMV-seronegative. The chain has TRBV5-1 and TRBJ2-3; D is undetermined. The sequenced sample was PBMCs. The CDR3 loop reads CASSISTDTQYF. CDR3 DNA: TGCGCCAGCAGCATAAGCACAGATACGCAGTATTTT.